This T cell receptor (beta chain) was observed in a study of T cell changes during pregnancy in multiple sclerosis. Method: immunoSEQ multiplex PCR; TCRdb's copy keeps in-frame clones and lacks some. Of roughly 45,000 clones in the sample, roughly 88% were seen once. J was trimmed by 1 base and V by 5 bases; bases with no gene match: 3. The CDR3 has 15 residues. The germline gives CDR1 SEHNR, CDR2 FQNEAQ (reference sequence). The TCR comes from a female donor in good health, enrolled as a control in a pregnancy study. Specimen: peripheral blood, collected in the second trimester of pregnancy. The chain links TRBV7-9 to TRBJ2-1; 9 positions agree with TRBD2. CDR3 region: CASSPAGGSYNEQFF. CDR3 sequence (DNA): TGTGCCAGCAGCCCCGCGGGGGGGTCCTACAATGAGCAGTTCTTC.